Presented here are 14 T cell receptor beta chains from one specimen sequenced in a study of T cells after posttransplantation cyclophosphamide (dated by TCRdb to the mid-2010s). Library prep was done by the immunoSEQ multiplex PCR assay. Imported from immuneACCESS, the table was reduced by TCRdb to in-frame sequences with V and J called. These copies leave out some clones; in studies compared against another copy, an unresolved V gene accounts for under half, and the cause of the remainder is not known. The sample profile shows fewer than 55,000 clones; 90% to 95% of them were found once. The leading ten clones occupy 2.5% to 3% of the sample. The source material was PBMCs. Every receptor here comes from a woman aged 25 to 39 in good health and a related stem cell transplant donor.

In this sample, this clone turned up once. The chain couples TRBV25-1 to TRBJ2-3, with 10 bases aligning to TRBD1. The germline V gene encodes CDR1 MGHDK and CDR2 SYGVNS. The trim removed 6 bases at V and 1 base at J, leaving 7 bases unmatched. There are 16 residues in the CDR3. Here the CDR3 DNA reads TGTGCCAGCAGAGCTACCGGGACAGGGGGCACAGATACGCAGTATTTT. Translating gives CASRATGTGGTDTQYF.

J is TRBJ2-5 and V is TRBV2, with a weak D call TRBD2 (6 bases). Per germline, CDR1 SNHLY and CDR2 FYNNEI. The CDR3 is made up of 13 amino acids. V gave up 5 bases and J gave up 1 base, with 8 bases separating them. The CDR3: CASSRGLQETQYF. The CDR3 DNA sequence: TGTGCCAGCAGTAGGGGACTCCAAGAGACCCAGTACTTC.

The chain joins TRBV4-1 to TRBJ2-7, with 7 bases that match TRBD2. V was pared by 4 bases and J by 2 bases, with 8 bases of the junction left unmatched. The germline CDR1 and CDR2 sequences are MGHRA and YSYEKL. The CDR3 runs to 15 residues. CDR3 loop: CASSRGRGVAYEQYF. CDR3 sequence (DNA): TGCGCCAGCAGCCGTGGACGGGGGGTAGCCTACGAGCAGTACTTC.

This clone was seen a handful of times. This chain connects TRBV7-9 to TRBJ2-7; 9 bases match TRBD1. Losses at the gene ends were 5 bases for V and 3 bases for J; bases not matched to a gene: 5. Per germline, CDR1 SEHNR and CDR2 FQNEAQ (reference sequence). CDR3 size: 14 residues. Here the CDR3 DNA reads TGTGCCAGCAGCACCCGGACAGGGGTCTACGAGCAGTACTTC. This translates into CASSTRTGVYEQYF. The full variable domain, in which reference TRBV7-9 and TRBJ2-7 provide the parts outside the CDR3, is DTGVSQNPRHKITKRGQNVTFRCDPISEHNRLYWYRQTLGQGPEFLTYFQNEAQLEKSRLLSDRFSAERPKGSFSTLEIQRTEQGDSAMYLCASSTRTGVYEQYFGPGTRLTVT.

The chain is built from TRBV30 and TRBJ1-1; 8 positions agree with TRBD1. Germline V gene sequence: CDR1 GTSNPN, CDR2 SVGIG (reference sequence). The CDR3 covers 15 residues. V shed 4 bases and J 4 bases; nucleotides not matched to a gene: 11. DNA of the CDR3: TGTGCCTGGACTCCTCATCTAACAGGGGGCACTGAAGCTTTCTTT. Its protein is CAWTPHLTGGTEAFF.

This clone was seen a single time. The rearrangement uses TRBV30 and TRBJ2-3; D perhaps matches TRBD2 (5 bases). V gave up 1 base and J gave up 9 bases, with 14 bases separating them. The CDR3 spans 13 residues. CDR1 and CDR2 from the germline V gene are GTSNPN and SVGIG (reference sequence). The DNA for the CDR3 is TGTGCCTGGAGTGATACCGGACTGATGACGCAGTATTTT. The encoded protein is CAWSDTGLMTQYF.

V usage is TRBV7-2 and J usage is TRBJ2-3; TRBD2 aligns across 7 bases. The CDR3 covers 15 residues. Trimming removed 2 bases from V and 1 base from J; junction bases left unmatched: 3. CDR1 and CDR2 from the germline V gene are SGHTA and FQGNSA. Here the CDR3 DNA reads TGTGCCAGCAGCTTAAGGGGAGGGCGCACAGATACGCAGTATTTT. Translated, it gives CASSLRGGRTDTQYF. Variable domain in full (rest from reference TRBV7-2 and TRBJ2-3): GAGVSQSPSNKVTEKGKDVELRCDPISGHTALYWYRQSLGQGLEFLIYFQGNSAPDKSGLPSDRFSAERTGGSVSTLTIQRTQQEDSAVYLCASSLRGGRTDTQYFGPGTRLTVL.

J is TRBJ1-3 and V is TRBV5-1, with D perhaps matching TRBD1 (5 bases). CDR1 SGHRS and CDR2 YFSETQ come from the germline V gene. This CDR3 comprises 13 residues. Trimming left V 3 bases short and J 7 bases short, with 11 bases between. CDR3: CASSSDRGNTIYF. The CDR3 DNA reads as TGCGCCAGCAGCTCGGACCGGGGGAACACCATATATTTT.

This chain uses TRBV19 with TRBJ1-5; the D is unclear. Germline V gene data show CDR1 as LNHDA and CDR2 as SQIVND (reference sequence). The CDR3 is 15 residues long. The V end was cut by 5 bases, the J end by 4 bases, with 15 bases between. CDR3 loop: CASSQMSGSNQPQHF. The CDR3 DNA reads TGTGCCAGTAGTCAAATGAGCGGGTCGAATCAGCCCCAGCATTTT.

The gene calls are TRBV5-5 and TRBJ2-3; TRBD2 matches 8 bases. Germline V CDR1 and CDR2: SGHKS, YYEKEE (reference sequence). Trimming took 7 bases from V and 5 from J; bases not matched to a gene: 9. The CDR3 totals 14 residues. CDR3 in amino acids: CASSGTRQIDTQYF. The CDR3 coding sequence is TGTGCCAGCTCTGGGACTAGACAAATAGATACGCAGTATTTT.

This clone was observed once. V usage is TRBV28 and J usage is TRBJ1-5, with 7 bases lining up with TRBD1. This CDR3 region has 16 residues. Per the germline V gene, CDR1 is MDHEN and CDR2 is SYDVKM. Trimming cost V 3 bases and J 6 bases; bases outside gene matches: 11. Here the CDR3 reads CASSLRGYRGGQPQHF. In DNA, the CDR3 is TGTGCCAGCAGTTTGAGGGGGTACAGGGGAGGTCAGCCCCAGCATTTT. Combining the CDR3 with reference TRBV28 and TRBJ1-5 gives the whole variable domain DVKVTQSSRYLVKRTGEKVFLECVQDMDHENMFWYRQDPGLGLRLIYFSYDVKMKEKGDIPEGYSVSREKKERFSLILESASTNQTSMYLCASSLRGYRGGQPQHFGDGTRLSIL.

The CDR3 DNA sequence: TGTGCCAGCTCACGAAACAGGGAAACAGATACGCAGTATTTT. As protein: CASSRNRETDTQYF. The chain couples TRBV18 to TRBJ2-3; a possible D gene is TRBD1 (6 bases). Between the trimmed V and J ends, which lost 4 bases and 3 bases, there was a span of 11 bases. Looked up from germline, CDR1 is KGHSH and CDR2 is LQKENI. The CDR3 extends over 14 amino acids.

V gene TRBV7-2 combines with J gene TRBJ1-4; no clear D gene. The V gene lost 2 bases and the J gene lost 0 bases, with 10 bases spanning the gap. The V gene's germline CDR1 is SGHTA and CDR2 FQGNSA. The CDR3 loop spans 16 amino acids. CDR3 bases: TGTGCCAGCAGCTTAAGGTCGGGTGCAACTAATGAAAAACTGTTTTTT. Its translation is CASSLRSGATNEKLFF.

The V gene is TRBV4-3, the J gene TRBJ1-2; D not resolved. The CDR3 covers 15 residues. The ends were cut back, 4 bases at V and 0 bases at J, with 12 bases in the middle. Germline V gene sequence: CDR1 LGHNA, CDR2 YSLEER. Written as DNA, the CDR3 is TGCGCCAGCAGCCGGCAGGCCTTGACTAACTATGGCTACACCTTC. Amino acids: CASSRQALTNYGYTF.